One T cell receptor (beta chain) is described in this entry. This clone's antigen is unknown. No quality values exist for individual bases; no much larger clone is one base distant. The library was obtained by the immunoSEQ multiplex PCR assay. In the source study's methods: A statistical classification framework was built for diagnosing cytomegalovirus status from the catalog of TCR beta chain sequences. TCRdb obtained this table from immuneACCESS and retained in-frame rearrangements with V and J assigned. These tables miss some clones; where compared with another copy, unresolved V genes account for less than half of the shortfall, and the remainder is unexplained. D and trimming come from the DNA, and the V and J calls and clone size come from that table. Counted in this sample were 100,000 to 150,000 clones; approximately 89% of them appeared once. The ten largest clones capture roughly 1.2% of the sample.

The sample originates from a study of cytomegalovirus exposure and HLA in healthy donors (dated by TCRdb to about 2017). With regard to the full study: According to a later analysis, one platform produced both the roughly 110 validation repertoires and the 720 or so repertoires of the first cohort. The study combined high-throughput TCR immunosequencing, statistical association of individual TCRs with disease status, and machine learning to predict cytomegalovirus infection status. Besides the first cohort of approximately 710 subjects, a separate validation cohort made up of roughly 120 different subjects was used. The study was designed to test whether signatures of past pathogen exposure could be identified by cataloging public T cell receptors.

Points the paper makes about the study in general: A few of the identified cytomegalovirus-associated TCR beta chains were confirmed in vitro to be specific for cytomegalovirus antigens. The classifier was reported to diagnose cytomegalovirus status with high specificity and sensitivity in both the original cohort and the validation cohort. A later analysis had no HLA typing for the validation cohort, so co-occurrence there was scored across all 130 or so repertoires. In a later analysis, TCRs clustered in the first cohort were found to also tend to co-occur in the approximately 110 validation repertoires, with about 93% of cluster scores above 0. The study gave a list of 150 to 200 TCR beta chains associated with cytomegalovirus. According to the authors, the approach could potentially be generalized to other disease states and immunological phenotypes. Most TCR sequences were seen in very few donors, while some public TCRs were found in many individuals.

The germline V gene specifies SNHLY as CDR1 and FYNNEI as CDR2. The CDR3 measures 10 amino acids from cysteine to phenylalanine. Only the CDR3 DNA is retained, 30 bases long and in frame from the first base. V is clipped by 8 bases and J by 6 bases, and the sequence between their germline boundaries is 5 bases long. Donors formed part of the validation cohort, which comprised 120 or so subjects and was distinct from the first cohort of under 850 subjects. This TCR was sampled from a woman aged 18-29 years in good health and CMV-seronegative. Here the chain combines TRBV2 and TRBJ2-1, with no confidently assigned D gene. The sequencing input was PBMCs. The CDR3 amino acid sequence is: CASLSNEQFF. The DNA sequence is TGTGCCAGCCTTTCCAATGAGCAGTTCTTC.